In its sample, the clone carrying this TCR beta chain was seen once. Its antigen remains unidentified. The sample comes from a study of cytomegalovirus exposure and HLA in healthy donors. The CDR3 is made up of 13 amino acids. Germline CDR1 is SNHLY and CDR2 is FYNNEI. V dropped 6 bases and J dropped 6; count of bases not matched to a gene: 6. 60 Vbeta and 13 Jbeta primers were used in PCR. Produced via immunoSEQ multiplex PCR; TCRdb's table is partial and in-frame only. There are 120,000 to 150,000 clones in the sample; 76% occur only once, and about 2% lies in the top ten. General observations from the study: One variant, a missense change in DCLRE1C, was linked in a later analysis to TCR beta V- and J-gene trimming.

The receptor was isolated from a woman between 35 and 50 years old in good health and CMV-seronegative. V gene TRBV2 combines with J gene TRBJ1-2, with TRBD1 identical over 8 bases. The sample was PBMCs. The CDR3 nucleotides are TGTGCCAGCAGGGCATCGGACAGGGATGGCTACACCTTC. Translated, it gives CASRASDRDGYTF. The full variable domain, in which reference TRBV2 and TRBJ1-2 provide the parts outside the CDR3, is EPEVTQTPSHQVTQMGQEVILRCVPISNHLYFYWYRQILGQKVEFLVSFYNNEISEKSEIFDDQFSVERPDGSNFTLKIRSTKLEDSAMYFCASRASDRDGYTFGSGTRLTVV.